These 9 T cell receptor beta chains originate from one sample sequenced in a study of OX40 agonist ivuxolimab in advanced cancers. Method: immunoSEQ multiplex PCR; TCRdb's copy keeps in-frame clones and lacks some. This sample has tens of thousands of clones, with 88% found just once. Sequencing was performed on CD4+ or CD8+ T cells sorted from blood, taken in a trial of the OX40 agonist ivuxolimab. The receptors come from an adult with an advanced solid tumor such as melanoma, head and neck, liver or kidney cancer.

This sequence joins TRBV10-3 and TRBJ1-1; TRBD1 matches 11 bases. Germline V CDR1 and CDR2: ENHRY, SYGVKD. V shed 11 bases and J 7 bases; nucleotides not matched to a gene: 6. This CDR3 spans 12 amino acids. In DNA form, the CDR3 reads TGTGCCGCCACCGGGACAGGGGGTGAAGCTTTCTTT. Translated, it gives CAATGTGGEAFF.

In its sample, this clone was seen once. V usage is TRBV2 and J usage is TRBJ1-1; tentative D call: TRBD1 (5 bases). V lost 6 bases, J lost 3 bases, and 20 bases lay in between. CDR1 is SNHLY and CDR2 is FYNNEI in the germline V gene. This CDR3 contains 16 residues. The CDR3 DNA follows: TGTGCCAGCAGAGGTGGTTTCGGGGGTTGGGACACTGAAGCTTTCTTT. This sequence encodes CASRGGFGGWDTEAFF.

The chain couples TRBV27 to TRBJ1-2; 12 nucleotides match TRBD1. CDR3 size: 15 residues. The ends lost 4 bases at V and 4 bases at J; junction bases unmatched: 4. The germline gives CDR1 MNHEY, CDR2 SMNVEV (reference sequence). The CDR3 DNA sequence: TGTGCCAGCAGTTCCCGGGACAGGGGGCTCTATGGCTACACCTTC. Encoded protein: CASSSRDRGLYGYTF.

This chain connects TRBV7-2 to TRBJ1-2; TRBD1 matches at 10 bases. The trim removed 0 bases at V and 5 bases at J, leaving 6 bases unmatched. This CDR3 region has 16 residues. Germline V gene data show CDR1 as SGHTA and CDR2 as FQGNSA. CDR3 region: CASSLASRDRGYGYTF. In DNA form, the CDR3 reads TGTGCCAGCAGCTTAGCGTCCCGGGACAGGGGATATGGCTACACCTTC. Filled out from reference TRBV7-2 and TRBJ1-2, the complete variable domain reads GAGVSQSPSNKVTEKGKDVELRCDPISGHTALYWYRQSLGQGLEFLIYFQGNSAPDKSGLPSDRFSAERTGGSVSTLTIQRTQQEDSAVYLCASSLASRDRGYGYTFGSGTRLTVV.

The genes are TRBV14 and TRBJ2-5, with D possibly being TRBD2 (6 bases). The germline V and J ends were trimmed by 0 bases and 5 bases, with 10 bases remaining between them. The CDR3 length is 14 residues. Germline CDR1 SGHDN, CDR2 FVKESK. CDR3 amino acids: CASSQDRGRETQYF. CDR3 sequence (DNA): TGTGCCAGCAGCCAAGACCGGGGGAGGGAGACCCAGTACTTC.

CDR3 amino acids: CASSQSGRDTQYF. The CDR3 DNA is TGCGCCAGCAGCCAAAGCGGGAGGGATACGCAGTATTTT. The J gene is TRBJ2-3, the V gene TRBV4-1; 9 nucleotides agree with TRBD2. Germline loops: CDR1 MGHRA, CDR2 YSYEKL. The CDR3 sequence is 13 residues long. Trimming at V came to 2 bases and at J to 6 bases, leaving 0 bases not matched to a gene.

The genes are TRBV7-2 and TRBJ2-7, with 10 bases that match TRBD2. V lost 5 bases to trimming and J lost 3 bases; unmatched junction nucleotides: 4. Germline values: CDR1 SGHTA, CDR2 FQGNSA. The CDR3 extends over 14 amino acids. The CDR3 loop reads CASSTSSGSYEQYF. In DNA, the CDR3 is TGTGCCAGCAGCACTTCTAGCGGGAGCTACGAGCAGTACTTC.

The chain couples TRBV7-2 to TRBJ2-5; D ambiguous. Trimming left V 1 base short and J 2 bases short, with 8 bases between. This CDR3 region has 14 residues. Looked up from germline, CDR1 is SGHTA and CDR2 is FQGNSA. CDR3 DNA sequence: TGTGCCAGCAGCTTAGGTAGAGCACAAGAGACCCAGTACTTC. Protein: CASSLGRAQETQYF.

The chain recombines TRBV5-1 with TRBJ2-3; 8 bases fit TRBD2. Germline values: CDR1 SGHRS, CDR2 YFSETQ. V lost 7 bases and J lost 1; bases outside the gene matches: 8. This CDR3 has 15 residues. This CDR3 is CASHQGAGGTDTQYF. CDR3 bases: TGCGCCAGCCATCAGGGAGCGGGGGGCACAGATACGCAGTATTTT.